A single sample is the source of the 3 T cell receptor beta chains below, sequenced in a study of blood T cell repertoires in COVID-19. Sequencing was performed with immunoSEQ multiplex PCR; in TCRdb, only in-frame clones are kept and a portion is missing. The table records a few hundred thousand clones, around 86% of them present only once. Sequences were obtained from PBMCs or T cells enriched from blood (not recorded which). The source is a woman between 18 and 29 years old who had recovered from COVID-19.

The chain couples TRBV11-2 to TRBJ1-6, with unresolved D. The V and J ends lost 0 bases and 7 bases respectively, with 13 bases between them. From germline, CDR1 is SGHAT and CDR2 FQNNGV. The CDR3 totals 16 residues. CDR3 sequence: CASSLEGERNNSPLHF. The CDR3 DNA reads TGTGCCAGCAGCTTAGAAGGAGAGAGGAACAATTCACCCCTCCACTTT.

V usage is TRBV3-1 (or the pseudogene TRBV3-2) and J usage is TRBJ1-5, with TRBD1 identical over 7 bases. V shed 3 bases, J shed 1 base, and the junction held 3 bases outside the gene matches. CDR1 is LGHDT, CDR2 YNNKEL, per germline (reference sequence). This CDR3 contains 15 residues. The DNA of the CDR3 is TGTGCCAGCAGCCAGTTGACAGGGAGCAATCAGCCCCAGCATTTT. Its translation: CASSQLTGSNQPQHF.

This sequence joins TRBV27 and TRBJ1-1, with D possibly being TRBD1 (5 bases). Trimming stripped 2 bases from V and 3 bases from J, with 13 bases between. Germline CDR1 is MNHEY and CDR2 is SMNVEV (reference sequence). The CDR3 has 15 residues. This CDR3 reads CASSLGFDRYTEAFF. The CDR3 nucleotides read TGTGCCAGCAGTTTAGGTTTCGACAGATACACTGAAGCTTTCTTT.